This TCR beta chain was profiled in a study of shared clonotypes between healthy human individuals. Study results and limitations: Blood alone was sampled, and tissue repertoires likely differ. Clonotype sharing levels among donors were expected to vary with sequencing depth.

The CDR3 sequence is 14 residues long. Per the germline V gene, CDR1 is MNHNY and CDR2 is SVGAGI (reference sequence). The V and J ends lost 5 bases and 6 bases respectively, with 16 bases between them. Worth noting for this clone: Its antigen remains unidentified.

TCRdb's table, derived via immunoSEQ multiplex PCR, lists solely in-frame clones and lacks some. The sample holds a few million clones, roughly nine tenths seen once. The sequence was obtained from a man aged 18 to 29 in good health. This chain joins TRBV6-6 and TRBJ1-1; D uncertain. The sequencing sample was made of naive CD4+ T cells sorted from blood. Subset defined: CD45RA+ positively selected. The CDR3 DNA sequence: TGTGCCAGCAGTATCCCGGAGCGAAGCTCTGAAGCTTTCTTT. Its protein is CASSIPERSSEAFF.